These T cell receptor beta chains were read from a single sample in a study of T cells expressing NK-cell markers. Reanalyzing the 5' RACE reads, TCRdb keeps one entry per CDR3 protein, without DNA. Its table lists some 150,000 distinct CDR3 sequences. The sample taken for sequencing was blood T cells: a sorted CD56 or NKG2C T cell subset, CD4+ or CD8+ T cells, or bulk PBMC T cells (not recorded which). These receptors were obtained from a man aged 18 to 35 in good health. Both conserved end residues are part of each CDR3.

TRBJ2-4 TRBV20-1 16 CSAPGLADEGKNIQYF
TRBJ2-7 TRBV5-5 15 CASSRGPLEMDEQYF
TRBJ2-5 TRBV2 13 CASSKDRVETQYF
TRBJ2-1 TRBV6-6 13 CASGRQGLNEQFF
TRBJ2-1 TRBV6-1 14 CASIPGLAVNEQFF
TRBJ2-3 TRBV28 14 CASNRATSTDTQYF
TRBJ2-3 TRBV7-9 15 CASSDSTGVTDTQYF
TRBJ2-1 TRBV19 16 CASRSLREDSYNEQFF
TRBJ2-7 TRBV27 15 CASRPGTSGTYEQYF
TRBJ2-2 TRBV21-1 18 CASSKAPTGRIGTGELFF
TRBJ2-1 TRBV5-1 15 CASSPGRSSYNEQFF
TRBJ2-1 TRBV12-5 14 CASGLYGGYNEQFF
TRBJ2-1 TRBV6-2/TRBV6-3 12 CASSSRGGEQFF
TRBJ2-1 TRBV6-5 12 CASSFSGRGQFF
TRBJ2-1 TRBV27 15 CASSHGTSGHNEQFF
TRBJ2-3 TRBV3-1 15 CASSDTGVSTDTQYF
TRBJ2-2 TRBV19 18 CASSIDSLEREITGELFF
TRBJ2-1 TRBV4-1 15 CASSQEGQYLNLRFF
TRBJ2-5 TRBV11-1 18 CASSPTLGGRAFVETQYF
TRBJ2-5 TRBV6-1 15 CASSEALAVQETQYF
TRBJ2-5 TRBV7-9 15 CASSFPGLEAETQYF
TRBJ1-2 TRBV20-1 12 CSALDTNYGYTF
TRBJ2-3 TRBV27 13 CASSLARGHTQYF
TRBJ1-3 TRBV30 13 CAWISAEGNTIYF
TRBJ1-2 TRBV7-3 14 CASSLLGGNYGYTF
TRBJ2-1 TRBV7-9 14 CASSYGGSGRKQFF
TRBJ2-1 TRBV2 20 CASLFNPGLAGGTSYNEQFF
TRBJ2-1 TRBV7-9 17 CASSSPGGRVIYNEQFF
TRBJ2-7 TRBV12-3/TRBV12-4 15 CASTGGLVGVYEQYF
TRBJ1-1 TRBV7-9 16 CASSLETGGRNTEAFF
TRBJ2-1 TRBV11-2 16 CASSLGSGLQYNEQFF
TRBJ2-5 TRBV7-8 15 CASSGGLSAQETQYF
TRBJ2-5 TRBV10-3 15 CAISDVDPDGETQYF
TRBJ2-3 TRBV9 15 CASSPYLAAADTQYF
TRBJ2-2 TRBV29-1 15 CSGKSGSPDTGELFF
TRBJ2-1 TRBV4-1 21 CASSQDVVWLAGGPSYNEQFF
TRBJ2-7 TRBV12-5 14 CASAEGDRGYEQYF
TRBJ1-4 TRBV12-3/TRBV12-4 17 CASSLPARWLLSEKLFF
TRBJ2-7 TRBV4-1 15 CASSQEAGVGYEQYF
TRBJ2-7 TRBV15 13 CATGPGGRPEQYF
TRBJ2-1 TRBV7-9 16 CASSSPGTAGLNEQFF
TRBJ2-1 TRBV11-2 16 CASSSSGSFPYNEQFF
TRBJ2-1 TRBV7-9 12 CASSLGASEQFF
TRBJ2-2 TRBV20-1 13 CSARGENTGELFF
TRBJ2-7 TRBV7-9 16 CASSNSVNRGIHEQYF
TRBJ1-2 TRBV29-1 12 CSMGQESYGYTF
TRBJ1-2 TRBV12-3/TRBV12-4 16 CASSSGTLLANYGYTF
TRBJ2-1 TRBV29-1 12 CSVWSEYNEQFF
TRBJ2-4 TRBV19 17 CATVRRGRVVAKNIQYF
TRBJ2-3 TRBV12-3/TRBV12-4 17 CASYGTGLGGLRGTQYF
TRBJ2-1 TRBV27 16 CASSSLTGSGYNEQFF
TRBJ2-1 TRBV20-1 14 CSASLGPGYNEQFF
TRBJ2-1 TRBV29-1 11 CSVVQGVEQFF
TRBJ2-2 TRBV7-6 18 CASSLISPGQGNTGELFF
TRBJ1-4 TRBV13 14 CASSLDGSNEKLFF